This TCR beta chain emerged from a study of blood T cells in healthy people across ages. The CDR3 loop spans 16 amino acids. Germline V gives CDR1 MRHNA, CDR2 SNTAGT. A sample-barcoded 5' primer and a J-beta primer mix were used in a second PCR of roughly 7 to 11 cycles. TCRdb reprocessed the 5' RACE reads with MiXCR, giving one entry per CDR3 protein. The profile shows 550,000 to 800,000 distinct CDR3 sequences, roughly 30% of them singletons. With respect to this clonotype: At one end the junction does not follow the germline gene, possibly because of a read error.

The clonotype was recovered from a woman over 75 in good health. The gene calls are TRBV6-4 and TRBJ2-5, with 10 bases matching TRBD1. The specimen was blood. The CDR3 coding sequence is TGTACCAGCAGTGAACACCGGGACAGGGGAGGTGAGACCCAGTACTTC. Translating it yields CTSSEHRDRGGETQYF.